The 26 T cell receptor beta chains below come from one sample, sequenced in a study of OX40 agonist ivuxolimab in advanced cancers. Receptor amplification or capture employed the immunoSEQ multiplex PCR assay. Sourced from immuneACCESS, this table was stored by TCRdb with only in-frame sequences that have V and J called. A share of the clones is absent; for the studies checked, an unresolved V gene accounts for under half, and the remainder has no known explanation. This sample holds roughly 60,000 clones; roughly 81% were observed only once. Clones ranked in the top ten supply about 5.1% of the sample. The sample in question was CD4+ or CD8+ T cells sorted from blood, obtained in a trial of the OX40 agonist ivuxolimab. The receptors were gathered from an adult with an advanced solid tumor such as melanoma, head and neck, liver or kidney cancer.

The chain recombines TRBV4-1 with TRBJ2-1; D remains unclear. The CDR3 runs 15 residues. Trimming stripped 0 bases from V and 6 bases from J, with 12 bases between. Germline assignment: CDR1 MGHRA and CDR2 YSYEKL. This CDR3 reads CASSQEPPYGNEQFF. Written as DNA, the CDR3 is TGCGCCAGCAGCCAAGAGCCTCCATACGGCAATGAGCAGTTCTTC.

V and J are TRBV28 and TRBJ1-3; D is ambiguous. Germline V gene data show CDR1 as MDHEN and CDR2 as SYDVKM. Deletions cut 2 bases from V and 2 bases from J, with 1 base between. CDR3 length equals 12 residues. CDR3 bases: TGTGCCAGCAGTTTAACTGGAAACACCATATATTTT. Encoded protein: CASSLTGNTIYF.

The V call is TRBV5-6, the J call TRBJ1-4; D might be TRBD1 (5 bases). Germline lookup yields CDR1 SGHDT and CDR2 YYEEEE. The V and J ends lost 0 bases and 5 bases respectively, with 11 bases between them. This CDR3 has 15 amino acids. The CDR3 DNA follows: TGTGCCAGCAGCTTGGAGGACGGACAAAATGAAAAACTGTTTTTT. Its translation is CASSLEDGQNEKLFF.

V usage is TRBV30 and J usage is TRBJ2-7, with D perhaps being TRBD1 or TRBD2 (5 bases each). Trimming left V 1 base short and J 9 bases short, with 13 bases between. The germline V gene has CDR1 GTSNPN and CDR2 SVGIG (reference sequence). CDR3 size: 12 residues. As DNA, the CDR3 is TGTGCCTGGAGTGGGGACCACGTCGGGCAGTACTTC. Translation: CAWSGDHVGQYF.

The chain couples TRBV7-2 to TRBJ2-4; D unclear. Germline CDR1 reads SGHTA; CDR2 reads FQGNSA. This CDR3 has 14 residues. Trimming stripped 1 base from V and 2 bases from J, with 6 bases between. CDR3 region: CASSLGGTKNIQYF. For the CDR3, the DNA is TGTGCCAGCAGCTTAGGTGGGACCAAAAACATTCAGTACTTC.

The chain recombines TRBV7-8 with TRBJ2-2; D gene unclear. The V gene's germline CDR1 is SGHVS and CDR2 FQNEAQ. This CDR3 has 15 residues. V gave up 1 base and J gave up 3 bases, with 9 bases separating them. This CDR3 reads CASSLDKRYTGELFF. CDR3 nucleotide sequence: TGTGCCAGCAGCTTAGACAAACGATACACCGGGGAGCTGTTTTTT.

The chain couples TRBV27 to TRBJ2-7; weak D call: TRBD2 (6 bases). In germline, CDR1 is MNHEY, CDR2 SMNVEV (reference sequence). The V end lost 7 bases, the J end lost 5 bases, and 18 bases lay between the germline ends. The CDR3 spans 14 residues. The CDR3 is CASKQQRASNEQYF. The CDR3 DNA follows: TGTGCCAGCAAGCAACAGCGGGCGTCTAACGAGCAGTACTTC.

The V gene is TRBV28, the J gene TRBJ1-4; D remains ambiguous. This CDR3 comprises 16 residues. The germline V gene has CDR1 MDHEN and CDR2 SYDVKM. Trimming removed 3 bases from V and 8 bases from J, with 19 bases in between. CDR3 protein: CASSLGGSLTPEKLFF. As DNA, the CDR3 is TGTGCCAGCAGTTTGGGAGGGTCCCTAACGCCGGAAAAACTGTTTTTT.

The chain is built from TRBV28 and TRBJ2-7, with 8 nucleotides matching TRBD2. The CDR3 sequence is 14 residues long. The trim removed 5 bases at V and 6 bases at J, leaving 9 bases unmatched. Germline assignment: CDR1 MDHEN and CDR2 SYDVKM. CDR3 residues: CASSPGGTLGEQYF. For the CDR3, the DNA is TGTGCCAGCAGTCCGGGGGGGACGTTGGGCGAGCAGTACTTC.

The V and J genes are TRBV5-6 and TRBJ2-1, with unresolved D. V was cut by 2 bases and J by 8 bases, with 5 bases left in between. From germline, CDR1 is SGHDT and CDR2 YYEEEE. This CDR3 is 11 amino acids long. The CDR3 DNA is TGTGCCAGCAGCTTTGCCGATGAGCAGTTCTTC. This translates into CASSFADEQFF.

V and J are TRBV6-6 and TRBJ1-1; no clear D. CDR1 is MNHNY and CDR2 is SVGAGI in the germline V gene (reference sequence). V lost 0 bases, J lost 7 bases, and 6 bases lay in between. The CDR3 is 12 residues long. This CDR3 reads CASSYSILEAFF. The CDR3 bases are TGTGCCAGCAGTTACTCTATCCTTGAAGCTTTCTTT.

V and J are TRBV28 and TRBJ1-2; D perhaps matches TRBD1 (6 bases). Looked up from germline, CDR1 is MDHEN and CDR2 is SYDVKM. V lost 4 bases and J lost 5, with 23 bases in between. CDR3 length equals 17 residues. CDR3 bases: TGTGCCAGCAGTTCACAGGGCGCCCGGGTTCTTTCGTATGGCTACACCTTC. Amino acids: CASSSQGARVLSYGYTF.

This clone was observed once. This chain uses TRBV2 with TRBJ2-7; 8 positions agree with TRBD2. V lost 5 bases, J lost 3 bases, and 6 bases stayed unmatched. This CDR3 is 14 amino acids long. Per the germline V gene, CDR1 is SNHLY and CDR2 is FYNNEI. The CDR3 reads CASSYTGTSYEQYF. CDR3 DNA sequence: TGTGCCAGCAGTTACACCGGGACTAGCTACGAGCAGTACTTC.

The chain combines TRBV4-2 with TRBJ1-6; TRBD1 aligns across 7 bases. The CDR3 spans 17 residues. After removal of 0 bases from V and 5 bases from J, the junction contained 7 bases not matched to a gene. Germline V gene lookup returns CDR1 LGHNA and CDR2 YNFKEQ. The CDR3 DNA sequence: TGTGCCAGCAGCCAAGATCCTCTTACAGGGGATAATTCACCCCTCCACTTT. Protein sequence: CASSQDPLTGDNSPLHF.

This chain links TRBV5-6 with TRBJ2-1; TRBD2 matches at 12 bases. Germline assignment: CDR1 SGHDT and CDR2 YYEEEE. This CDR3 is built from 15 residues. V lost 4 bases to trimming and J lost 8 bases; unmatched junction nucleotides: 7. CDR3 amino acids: CASSVLAGGRDEQFF. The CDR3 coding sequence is TGTGCCAGCAGCGTACTAGCGGGAGGTAGAGATGAGCAGTTCTTC.

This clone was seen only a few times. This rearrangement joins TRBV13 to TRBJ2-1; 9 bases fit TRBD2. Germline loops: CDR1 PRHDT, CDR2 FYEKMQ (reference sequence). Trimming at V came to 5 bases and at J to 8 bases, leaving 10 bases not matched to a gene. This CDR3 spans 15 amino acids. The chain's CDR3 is CASSPASGRRDEQFF. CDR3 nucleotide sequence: TGTGCCAGCAGCCCCGCCAGCGGGAGGAGGGATGAGCAGTTCTTC.

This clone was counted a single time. This CDR3 reads CASSARLAGGYEQYF. In DNA, the CDR3 is TGTGCCAGTAGTGCAAGACTAGCGGGAGGGTACGAGCAGTACTTC. V gene TRBV19 combines with J gene TRBJ2-7, with 14 bases lining up with TRBD2. This CDR3 spans 15 amino acids. J lost 4 bases, V lost 5 bases, and 4 bases had no gene match. Germline CDR1 and CDR2: LNHDA and SQIVND (reference sequence).

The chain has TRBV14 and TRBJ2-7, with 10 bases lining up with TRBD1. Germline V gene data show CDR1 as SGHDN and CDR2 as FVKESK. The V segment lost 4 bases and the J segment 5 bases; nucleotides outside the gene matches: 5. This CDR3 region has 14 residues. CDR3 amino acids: CASSRLGQGNEQYF. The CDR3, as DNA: TGTGCCAGCAGCCGCCTGGGACAGGGGAACGAGCAGTACTTC.

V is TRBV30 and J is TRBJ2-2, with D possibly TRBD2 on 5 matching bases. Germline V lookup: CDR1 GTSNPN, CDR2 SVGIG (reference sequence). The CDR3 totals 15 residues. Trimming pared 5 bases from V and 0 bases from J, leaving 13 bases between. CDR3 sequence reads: CAWPSGYSNTGELFF. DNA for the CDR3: TGTGCCTGGCCCAGCGGTTATTCGAACACCGGGGAGCTGTTTTTT.

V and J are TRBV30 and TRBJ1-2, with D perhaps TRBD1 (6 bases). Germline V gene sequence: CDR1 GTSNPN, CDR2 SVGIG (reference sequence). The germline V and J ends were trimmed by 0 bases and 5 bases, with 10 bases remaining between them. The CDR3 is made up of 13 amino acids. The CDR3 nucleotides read TGTGCCTGGAGTGTTACAGGGCTGTATGGCTACACCTTC. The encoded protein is CAWSVTGLYGYTF.

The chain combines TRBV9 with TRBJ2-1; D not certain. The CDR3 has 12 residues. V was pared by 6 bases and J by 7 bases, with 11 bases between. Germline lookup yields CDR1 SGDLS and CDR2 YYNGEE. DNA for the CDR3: TGTGCCAGCAATTTAGAAGATAATGAGCAGTTCTTC. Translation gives CASNLEDNEQFF.

CDR3 protein: CASSLKGNTEAFF. The CDR3 nucleotides read TGTGCCAGCAGCTTGAAGGGAAACACTGAAGCTTTCTTT. This chain links TRBV5-5 with TRBJ1-1; D is unclear. V lost 1 base to trimming and J lost 2 bases, with 6 bases between them. Germline CDR1 SGHKS, CDR2 YYEKEE (reference sequence). The CDR3 consists of 13 residues.

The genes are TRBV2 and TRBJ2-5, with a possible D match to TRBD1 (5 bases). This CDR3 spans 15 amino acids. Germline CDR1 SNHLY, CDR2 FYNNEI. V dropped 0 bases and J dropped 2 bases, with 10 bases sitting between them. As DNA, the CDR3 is TGTGCCAGCAGTGAAGCGCTAACAGGTCAAGAGACCCAGTACTTC. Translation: CASSEALTGQETQYF.

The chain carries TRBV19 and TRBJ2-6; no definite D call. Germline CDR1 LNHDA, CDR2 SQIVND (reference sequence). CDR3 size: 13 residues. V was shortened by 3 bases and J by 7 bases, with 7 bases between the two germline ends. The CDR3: CASSIWGANVLTF. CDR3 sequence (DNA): TGTGCCAGTAGTATTTGGGGTGCCAACGTCCTGACTTTC.

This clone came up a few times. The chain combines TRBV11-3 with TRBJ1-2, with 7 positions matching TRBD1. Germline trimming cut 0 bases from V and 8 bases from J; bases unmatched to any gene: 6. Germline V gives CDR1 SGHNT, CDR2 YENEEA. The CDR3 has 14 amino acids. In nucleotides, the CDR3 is TGTGCCAGCAGCTTAGAGACAGGGAAAAAAGGCTACACCTTC. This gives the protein CASSLETGKKGYTF.

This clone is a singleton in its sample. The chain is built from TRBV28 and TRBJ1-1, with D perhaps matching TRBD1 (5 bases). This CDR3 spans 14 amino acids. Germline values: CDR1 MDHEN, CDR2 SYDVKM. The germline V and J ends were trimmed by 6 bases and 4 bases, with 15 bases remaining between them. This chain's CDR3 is CASSQLTAITEAFF. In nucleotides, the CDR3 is TGTGCCAGCAGCCAGTTGACAGCCATCACTGAAGCTTTCTTT.